The rows below give T cell receptor beta chains drawn from one sample of a study of Graves' ophthalmopathy and Graves' hyperthyroidism. One entry per CDR3 protein results from TCRdb running MiXCR on the multiplex PCR reads. The top ten hold 40% to 55% of the sample, which has almost 750,000 distinct CDR3 sequences, 35% to 50% seen once. The sequenced material came from peripheral blood. The receptors originated from an adult man with Graves' ophthalmopathy. CDR3s include the opening cysteine and the closing phenylalanine or tryptophan. The order of the fields is clone size, V gene, D gene, J gene, CDR3 DNA, CDR3 protein. The D gene is left open where the match is weak. The size of a clone is reported for some rows only, either as once, few or many, or as a class for expanded clones.

>once|TRBV9|-|TRBJ1-2
TGTGCCAGTAGCAATACTGACAAGCCCGGCACCTTC
CASSNTDKPGTF
>-|TRBV14|-|TRBJ1-4
TGTGCCAGCAGTCCCGACCGGGACCATAATGAAAAACTGTTTTTT
CASSPDRDHNEKLFF
>many|TRBV7-8|TRBD1|TRBJ1-2
TGTGCCAGCAGCTTAGGGACAGGGTACTATGGCTACACCTTC
CASSLGTGYYGYTF
>many|TRBV19|-|TRBJ1-5
TGTGCCAGTAAAATTCAGGGGAGCAATCAGCCCCAGCATTTT
CASKIQGSNQPQHF
>many|TRBV7-9|-|TRBJ2-5
TGTGCCAGCAGCTTAGGGGGACGGGAGACCCAGTACTTC
CASSLGGRETQYF
>-|TRBV5-4|-|TRBJ1-6
TGTGCCAGCAGCCCTGGACAGAGTAATTCACCCCTCCACTTT
CASSPGQSNSPLHF
>-|TRBV2|TRBD2|TRBJ2-5
TGTGCCAGCAGGGTCAGCGGGAGAGGGGAAGAGACCCAGTACTTC
CASRVSGRGEETQYF
>-|TRBV10-1|TRBD1|TRBJ2-7
TGTGCCAGCAGTGACCTCCTGAGACAGGGGCTCTACGAGCAGTACTTC
CASSDLLRQGLYEQYF
>-|TRBV15|-|TRBJ1-4
TGTGCCACCAGCAGTGCTCGACAAGATGAAAAACTGTTTTTT
CATSSARQDEKLFF
>-|TRBV2|TRBD1|TRBJ1-4
TGTGCCAGCAGTTTTGGGACAGGGGGAAATGAAAAACTGTTTTTT
CASSFGTGGNEKLFF
>-|TRBV11-2|TRBD1|TRBJ2-5
TGTGCCAGCATCACCCGAGCAGGGGACAGTCAAGAGACCCAGTACTTC
CASITRAGDSQETQYF
>-|TRBV9|TRBD1|TRBJ1-5
TGTGCCAGCAGCGCGACAGGGTATGGACAGCCCCAGCATTTT
CASSATGYGQPQHF
>-|TRBV19|-|TRBJ2-3
TGTGCCAGTAGTATTGGCGGGAAAGATACGCAGTATTTT
CASSIGGKDTQYF
>once|TRBV10-3|TRBD1|TRBJ1-2
TGTGCCATCACCAACACAGGGGAGGATGGCTACACCTTC
CAITNTGEDGYTF
>-|TRBV5-6|-|TRBJ2-1
TGTGCCAGCAGCTTGGGGTCGGCTCCCAATGAGCAGTTCTTC
CASSLGSAPNEQFF
>few|TRBV19|TRBD1|TRBJ1-5
TGTGCCAGTAGTAACTCGGGACAGGGGTATCAGCCCCAGCATTTT
CASSNSGQGYQPQHF
>few|TRBV14|-|TRBJ2-6
TGTGCCAGCAGCCAAGGGATGAGGAAGAGGGGCTCTCTGGGGGCCAACGTCCTGACTTTC
CASSQGMRKRGSLGANVLTF
>few|TRBV7-9|-|TRBJ2-5
TGTGCCAGCTCACCGAAAACCGGATCGACCCAAGAGACCCAGTACTTC
CASSPKTGSTQETQYF
>-|TRBV7-6|TRBD1|TRBJ2-7
TGTGCCAGCAGCTTGTCGGGACAGGGGGCCTCCTACGAGCAGTACTTC
CASSLSGQGASYEQYF
>few|TRBV12-3/TRBV12-4|-|TRBJ2-2
TGTGCCAGCAGTTTGAGTGAGGGGACCGGGGAGCTGTTTTTT
CASSLSEGTGELFF
>few|TRBV24-1|-|TRBJ2-3
TGTGCCACCAGTGATCGGGACAGCACAGATACGCAGTATTTT
CATSDRDSTDTQYF
>many|TRBV7-8|TRBD1|TRBJ2-5
TGTGCCAGCAGCATACGACAGGGTCATGGGGAGACCCAGTACTTC
CASSIRQGHGETQYF
>-|TRBV25-1|-|TRBJ2-2
TGTGCCAGCAGCCTTAGGCGCCTAGTAACCGGGGAGCTGTTTTTT
CASSLRRLVTGELFF
>-|TRBV7-8|-|TRBJ1-2
TGTGCCAGCAGCCAAGTGCCCAAGGACAGCTATGGCTACACCTTC
CASSQVPKDSYGYTF
>-|TRBV20-1|TRBD1|TRBJ1-2
TGCAGTGCCACCAGGGACAGGAGCGGTGTGGGCTACACCTTC
CSATRDRSGVGYTF
>many|TRBV7-9|-|TRBJ2-7
TGTGCCAGCAGCCAATCAGGGGTCGACGAGCAGTACTTC
CASSQSGVDEQYF
>-|TRBV10-2|TRBD2|TRBJ2-3
TGTGCCAGCAGCGTATCCCCTAGCGGTTACACAGATACGCAGTATTTT
CASSVSPSGYTDTQYF
>few|TRBV7-2|TRBD2|TRBJ2-7
TGTGCCAGCAGCTCGCTAGCGGGAGCCCTAGCTCAGCAGTACTTC
CASSSLAGALAQQYF
>once|TRBV7-9|-|TRBJ1-2
TGTGCCAGCAGCAAAAGTGCCTATGGCTACACCTTC
CASSKSAYGYTF
>many|TRBV13|TRBD2|TRBJ2-5
TGTGCCAGCAGCCCCGCGGGGGGAGAGACCCAGTACTTC
CASSPAGGETQYF
>-|TRBV25-1|-|TRBJ2-2
TGTGCCAAGGACCGGACGGGCACCGGGGAGCTGTTTTTT
CAKDRTGTGELFF
>-|TRBV7-3|-|TRBJ2-2
TGTGCCAGCAGGTTAGCCCGATATGACTCAACCGGGGAGCTGTTTTTT
CASRLARYDSTGELFF
>-|TRBV7-9|TRBD2|TRBJ2-7
TGTGCCAGCAGCTTAGGGACTAGCGGGGGAACCTACGAGCAGTACTTC
CASSLGTSGGTYEQYF
>once|TRBV25-1|TRBD1|TRBJ1-2
TGTGCCAGCGTGGACCGGACAGGGAGGAACTATGGCTACACCTTC
CASVDRTGRNYGYTF
>few|TRBV27|-|TRBJ1-4
TGTGCCAGCAGCCTCGGGACCTTTAATGAAAAACTGTTTTTT
CASSLGTFNEKLFF
>-|TRBV29-1|TRBD1|TRBJ2-5
TGCAGCGTCGACACAGGGGGGAAAGAGACCCAGTACTTC
CSVDTGGKETQYF
>many|TRBV2|-|TRBJ1-5
TGTGCCACCCGAGGGGGTCGGGGGAGTCAGCCCCAGCATTTT
CATRGGRGSQPQHF
>many|TRBV7-9|-|TRBJ1-6
TGTGCCAGCAGCCCCCGCGGTGGTAATTCACCCCTCCACTTT
CASSPRGGNSPLHF
>few|TRBV9|-|TRBJ1-1
TGTGCCAGCAGCGTAGGCGCCAGGGCCAAGAACACTGAAGCTTTCTTT
CASSVGARAKNTEAFF
>-|TRBV7-9|TRBD2|TRBJ2-7
TGTGCCAGCAGCTTCGGACTAGCGGGGCAGCAGCAGTACTTC
CASSFGLAGQQQYF
>-|TRBV2|-|TRBJ2-7
TGTGCCAGCAGTCGACTAGGGGACCGGGGCGAGCAGTACTTC
CASSRLGDRGEQYF